This T cell receptor beta chain was obtained from a study of blood T cell repertoires in COVID-19. Study as a whole: Donors in the United States, Italy and Spain gave samples during acute or convalescent COVID-19. Nucleic acid was either cDNA or gDNA, and it came from T cells, B-cell-depleted T cells, or PBMCs.

In the study's own analysis: Amplifying reference gene primers gave estimates of nucleated cell counts. Using immunoSEQ multiplex PCR, the repertoire was profiled, and TCRdb retains in-frame clones only, with some absent. D and trimming come from the DNA, and the V and J calls and clone size come from that table. The top ten clones hold 8.2% of a sample with over 200,000 clones, around 80% of them seen once. Sequenced: peripheral blood. The TCR sequence derives from a woman between 45 and 60 years old with acute or convalescent COVID-19.

The CDR3 region has the DNA TGTGCCAGTAGTTCGCGGGACAGGGGGCTTTTTGATCAGCCCCAGCATTTT. It specifies CASSSRDRGLFDQPQHF. The rearrangement uses TRBV19 and TRBJ1-5; 12 bases are shared with TRBD1. J was trimmed by 5 bases and V by 5 bases; bases with no gene match: 10. Germline V gives CDR1 LNHDA, CDR2 SQIVND (reference sequence). CDR3 size: 17 residues.